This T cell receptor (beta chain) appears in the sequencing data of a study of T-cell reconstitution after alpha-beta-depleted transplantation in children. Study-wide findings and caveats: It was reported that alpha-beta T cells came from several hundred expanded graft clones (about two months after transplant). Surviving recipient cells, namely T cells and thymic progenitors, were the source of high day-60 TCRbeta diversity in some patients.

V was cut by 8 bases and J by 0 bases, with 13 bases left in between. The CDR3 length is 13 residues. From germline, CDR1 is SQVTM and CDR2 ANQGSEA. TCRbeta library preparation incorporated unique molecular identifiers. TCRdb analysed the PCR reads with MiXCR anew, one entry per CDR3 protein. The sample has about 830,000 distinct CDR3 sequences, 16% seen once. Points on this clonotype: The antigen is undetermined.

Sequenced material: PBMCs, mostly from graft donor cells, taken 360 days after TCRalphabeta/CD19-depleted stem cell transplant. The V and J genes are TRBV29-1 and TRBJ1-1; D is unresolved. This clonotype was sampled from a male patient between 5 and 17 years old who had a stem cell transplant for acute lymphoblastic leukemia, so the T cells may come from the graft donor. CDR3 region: CSLHKQMNTEAFF. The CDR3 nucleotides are TGCAGCCTTCATAAGCAGATGAACACTGAAGCTTTCTTT.